This T cell receptor (beta chain) was sequenced for a study of T-cell memory formation after mild COVID-19. At the level of the study: There were largely donor-specific TCR clusters. Notes on the study in general: Balance between CD4 and CD8 was seen in clones contracting day 15 to 85, and a CD4+ lean was seen in later expanders. For contracting clones, CD4+ ones sat mainly in CM and EM, CD8+ in EMRA. Some clones that responded were present in memory (sampled pre-infection), which suggests cross-reactive memory joined.

The CDR3 has 16 residues. CDR1 MGHRA and CDR2 YSYEKL come from the germline V gene. With V trimmed by 6 bases and J by 0 bases, 2 bases remained unmatched. This clonotype has just a few counts. As yet, its antigen is unknown. From the 5' RACE reads, TCRdb called clonotypes with MiXCR, one entry per CDR3 protein. The sample holds approximately 82,000 distinct CDR3 sequences; around 13% are singletons and the top ten take around 41%. The sequencing sample was made of PBMCs or a T cell subset sorted from them (not recorded which). V is TRBV4-1 and J is TRBJ2-6; 10 bases match TRBD1. This clonotype was obtained from a man in his late teens or twenties who had mild COVID-19 (a few samples of this study predate the infection). Cell type and time point are not known. This CDR3 reads CASRGQGFSGANVLTF. CDR3 DNA sequence: TGCGCCAGCAGGGGACAGGGGTTCTCTGGGGCCAACGTCCTGACTTTC.